This TCR beta chain is drawn from a study of tumor-infiltrating lymphocytes in primary liver carcinoma. Across the study: The patients, men and women alike, were aged 30 to 69 years. Read depth, roughly 3.5 to 7.5 million productive TCRbeta reads, did not differ significantly between tissues. Study-level findings and limits: It was tumor-adjacent and tumor-blood pairs that overlapped less than tumor region pairs did.

This clonotype was seen only once. The antigen is unknown. One end of the junction does not line up with germline, which may come from a read error. Germline CDR1 is LGHNA and CDR2 is YSLEER. The length of the CDR3 is 15 residues. The input was 500 ng total RNA; TCR beta cDNA was made from it with a constant-region primer. Each TCR beta library was derived from three nested multiplex PCR rounds that employed slightly modified ARM-PCR. The first two PCR rounds used TRBV1-TRBV30 primers with a Cbeta primer, around 10 cycles each. TCRdb redid the calling of the multiplex PCR reads with MiXCR, one entry per CDR3 protein. The data hold about 20,000 distinct CDR3 sequences, with roughly 79% observed a single time. Without any cell sorting, 20-30 mg of bulk tissue yielded co-extracted RNA and DNA.

V gene TRBV4-3 combines with J gene TRBJ2-7; 8 positions match TRBD1. The sequenced sample consisted of liver tumor tissue from sampling region 4. Subset described: tumor region T4, right-lateral pole. This TCR derives from a woman aged 25 to 45 with primary liver carcinoma and hepatitis B virus infection. The CDR3: CANSQDLWTGREQYF. In DNA form, the CDR3 reads TGCGCCAACAGCCAAGATCTATGGACAGGGCGGGAACAGTACTTC.